Described below is a single T cell receptor (beta chain) sequence and its context. Its antigen remains unidentified. This entry comes from a study of cytomegalovirus exposure and HLA in healthy donors. Method: immunoSEQ multiplex PCR; TCRdb's copy keeps in-frame clones and lacks some. This sample carries about 130,000 clones, about 96% of them seen once, and the ten largest clones take 1.5% to 2%. Germline lookup yields CDR1 LGHNA and CDR2 YSLEER. J lost 6 bases, V lost 4 bases, and 11 bases had no gene match. CDR3 length: 15 amino acids. Study-level findings and limits: With high specificity and sensitivity, the classifier reportedly diagnosed cytomegalovirus status.

Sequencing used PBMCs. The chain links TRBV4-3 to TRBJ1-2; 7 bases map to TRBD1. The sequence was collected from a man aged 18 to 30 in good health and CMV-seronegative. The CDR3 DNA is TGCGCCAGCAGCCCAAAGGACAGGAACGTTCATGGCTACACCTTC. Its translation is CASSPKDRNVHGYTF.